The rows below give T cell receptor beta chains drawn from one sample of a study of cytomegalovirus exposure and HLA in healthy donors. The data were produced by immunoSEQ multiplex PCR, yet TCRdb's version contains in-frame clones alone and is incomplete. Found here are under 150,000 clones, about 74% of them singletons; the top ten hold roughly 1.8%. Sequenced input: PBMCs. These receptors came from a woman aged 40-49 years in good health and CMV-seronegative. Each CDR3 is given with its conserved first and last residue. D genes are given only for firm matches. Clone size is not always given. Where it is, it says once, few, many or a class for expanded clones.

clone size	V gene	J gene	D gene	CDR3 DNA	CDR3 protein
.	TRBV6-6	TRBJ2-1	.	TGTGCCAGCAGTAGGGGCAATGAGCAGTTCTTC	CASSRGNEQFF
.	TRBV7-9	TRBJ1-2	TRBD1	TGTGCCAGCAGCTCGGGACAGCAGAACTATGGCTACACCTTC	CASSSGQQNYGYTF
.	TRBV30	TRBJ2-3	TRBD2	TGTGCCTGGAGTTCTTGGACTAGCGGAGTACCCTATACGCAGTATTTT	CAWSSWTSGVPYTQYF
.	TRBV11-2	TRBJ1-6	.	TGTGCCAGCAGCTTAGATGGGGCCATGTTGCGAAATTCACCCCTCCACTTT	CASSLDGAMLRNSPLHF
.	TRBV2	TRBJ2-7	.	TGTGCCAGCAGGGACACAGGGTTCAACGAGCAGTACTTC	CASRDTGFNEQYF
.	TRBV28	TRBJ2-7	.	TGTGCCAGCAGTCCTGTCGGCTCCTACGAGCAGTACTTC	CASSPVGSYEQYF
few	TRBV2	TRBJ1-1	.	TGTGCCAGCAAGCCCCTAGGCGAAACTGGCACTGAAGCTTTCTTT	CASKPLGETGTEAFF
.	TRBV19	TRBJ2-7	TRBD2	TGTGCCAGTAGTATGTCCCTAGCGGGAGGCGAGCAGTACTTC	CASSMSLAGGEQYF
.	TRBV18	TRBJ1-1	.	TGTGCCAGCTCACCACGAGCGACGGCGAACACTGAAGCTTTCTTT	CASSPRATANTEAFF
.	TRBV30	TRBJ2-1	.	TGTGCCTGGAGTCCGGGACTTGATGGCAATGAGCAGTTCTTC	CAWSPGLDGNEQFF
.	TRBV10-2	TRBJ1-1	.	TGCGCCAGCAGTGTTCAGGTAAACACTGAAGCTTTCTTT	CASSVQVNTEAFF
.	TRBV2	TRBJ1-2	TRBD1	TGTGCCAGCAGTGAAGGAGGGCAGGGGGCTACTCATGGCTACACCTTC	CASSEGGQGATHGYTF
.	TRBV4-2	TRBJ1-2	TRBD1	TGTGCCAGCAGCCAAGTGGGACAGGGGGTCTATGGCTACACCTTC	CASSQVGQGVYGYTF
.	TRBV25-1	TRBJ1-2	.	TGTGCCAGCAGTGAAACGGACTTACACTATGGCTACACCTTC	CASSETDLHYGYTF
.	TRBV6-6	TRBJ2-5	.	TGTGCCAGCAGATTGCAGGGTCCAGAGACCCAGTACTTC	CASRLQGPETQYF
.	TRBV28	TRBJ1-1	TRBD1	TGTGCCAGCGGACAGGACTTCACTGAAGCTTTCTTT	CASGQDFTEAFF
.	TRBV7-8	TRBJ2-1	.	TGTGCCAGCAGCTTACGGGACAACTACAATGAGCAGTTCTTC	CASSLRDNYNEQFF
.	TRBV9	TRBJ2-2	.	TGTGCCAGCAGCGTAGCTACGGCAGGGGTCACCGGGGAGCTGTTTTTT	CASSVATAGVTGELFF
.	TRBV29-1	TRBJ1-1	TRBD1	TGCAGCGTTGCGGGACAGACGAACACTGAAGCTTTCTTT	CSVAGQTNTEAFF
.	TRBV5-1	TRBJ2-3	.	TGCGCCAGCAGCTTGGCCTTGGGGGCCCAAGATACGCAGTATTTT	CASSLALGAQDTQYF
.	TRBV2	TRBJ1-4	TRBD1	TGTGCCAGCAAAATTGGGACAGGGAGTCTAACTGAAAAACTGTTTTTT	CASKIGTGSLTEKLFF
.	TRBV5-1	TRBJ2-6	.	TGCGCCAGCAGCCCCGGGACAACTAGAGGGGCCAACGTCCTGACTTTC	CASSPGTTRGANVLTF
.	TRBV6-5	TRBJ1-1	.	TGTGCCAGCAGTACGGGGGGTCTCTTGCCTGAAGCTTTCTTT	CASSTGGLLPEAFF
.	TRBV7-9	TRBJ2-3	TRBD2	TGTGCCAGCAGCTTAGCCGGGACTAGCGGGGTTAGCACAGATACGCAGTATTTT	CASSLAGTSGVSTDTQYF
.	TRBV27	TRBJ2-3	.	TGTGCCAGCACCCAATCAGGCCGGTTGGATACGCAGTATTTT	CASTQSGRLDTQYF
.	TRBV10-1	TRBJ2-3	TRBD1	TGCGCCAGCAGCTGGCAGGGGGCGCGGGGTACGCAGTATTTT	CASSWQGARGTQYF